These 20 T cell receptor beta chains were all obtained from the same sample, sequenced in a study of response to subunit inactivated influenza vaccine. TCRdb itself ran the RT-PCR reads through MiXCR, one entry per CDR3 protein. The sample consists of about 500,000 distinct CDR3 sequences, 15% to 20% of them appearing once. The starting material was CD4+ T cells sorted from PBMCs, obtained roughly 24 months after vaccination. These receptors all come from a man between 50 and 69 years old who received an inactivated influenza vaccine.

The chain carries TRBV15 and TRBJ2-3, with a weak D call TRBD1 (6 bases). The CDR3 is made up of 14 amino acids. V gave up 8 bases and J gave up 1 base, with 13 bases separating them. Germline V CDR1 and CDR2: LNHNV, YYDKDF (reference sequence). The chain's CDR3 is CATSRGPGTDTQYF. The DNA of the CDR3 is TGTGCCACCTCCAGGGGACCCGGCACAGATACGCAGTATTTT. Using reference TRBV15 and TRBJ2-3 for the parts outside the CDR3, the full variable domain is DAMVIQNPRYQVTQFGKPVTLSCSQTLNHNVMYWYQQKSSQAPKLLFHYYDKDFNNEADTPDNFQSRRPNTSFCFLDIRSPGLGDTAMYLCATSRGPGTDTQYFGPGTRLTVL.

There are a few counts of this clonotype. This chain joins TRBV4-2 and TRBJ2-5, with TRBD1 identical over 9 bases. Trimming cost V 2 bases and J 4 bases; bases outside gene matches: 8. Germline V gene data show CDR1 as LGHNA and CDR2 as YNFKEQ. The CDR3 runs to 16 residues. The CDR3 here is CASSQPGQGPGETQYF. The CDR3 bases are TGTGCCAGCAGCCAACCCGGACAGGGGCCGGGAGAGACCCAGTACTTC.

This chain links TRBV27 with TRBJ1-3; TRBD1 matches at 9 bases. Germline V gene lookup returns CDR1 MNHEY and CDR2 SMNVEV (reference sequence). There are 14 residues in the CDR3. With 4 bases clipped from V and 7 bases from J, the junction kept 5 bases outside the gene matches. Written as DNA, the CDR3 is TGTGCCAGCAGTTCGACAGGGGGTTTTAACACCATATATTTT. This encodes CASSSTGGFNTIYF.

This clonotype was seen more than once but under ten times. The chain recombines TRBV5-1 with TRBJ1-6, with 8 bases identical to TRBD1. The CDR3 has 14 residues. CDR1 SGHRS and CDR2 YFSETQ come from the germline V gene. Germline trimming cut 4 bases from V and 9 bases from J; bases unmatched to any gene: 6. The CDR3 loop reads CASSPRTGTSPLHF. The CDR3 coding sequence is TGCGCCAGCAGCCCGAGGACAGGGACTTCACCCCTCCACTTT.

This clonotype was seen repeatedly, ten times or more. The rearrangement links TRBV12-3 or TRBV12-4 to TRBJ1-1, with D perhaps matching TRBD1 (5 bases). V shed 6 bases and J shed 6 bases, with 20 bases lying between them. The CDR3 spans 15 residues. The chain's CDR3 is CASRPWLGGGAEAFF. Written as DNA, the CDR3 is TGTGCCAGCAGGCCCTGGCTGGGGGGAGGGGCTGAAGCTTTCTTT.

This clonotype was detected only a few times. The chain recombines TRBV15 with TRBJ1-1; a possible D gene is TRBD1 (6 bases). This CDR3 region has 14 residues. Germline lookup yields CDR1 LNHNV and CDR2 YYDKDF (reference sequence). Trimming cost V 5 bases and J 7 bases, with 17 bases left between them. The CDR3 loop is CATSPRRGRDEAFF. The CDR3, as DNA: TGTGCCACCAGCCCAAGGAGGGGGAGGGATGAAGCTTTCTTT. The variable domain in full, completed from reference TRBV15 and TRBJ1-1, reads DAMVIQNPRYQVTQFGKPVTLSCSQTLNHNVMYWYQQKSSQAPKLLFHYYDKDFNNEADTPDNFQSRRPNTSFCFLDIRSPGLGDTAMYLCATSPRRGRDEAFFGQGTRLTVV.

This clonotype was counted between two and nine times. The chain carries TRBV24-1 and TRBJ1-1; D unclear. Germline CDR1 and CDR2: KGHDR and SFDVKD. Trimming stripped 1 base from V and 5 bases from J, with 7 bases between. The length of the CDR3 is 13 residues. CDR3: CATSDFGGTEAFF. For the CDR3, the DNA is TGTGCCACCAGTGATTTCGGAGGGACTGAAGCTTTCTTT.

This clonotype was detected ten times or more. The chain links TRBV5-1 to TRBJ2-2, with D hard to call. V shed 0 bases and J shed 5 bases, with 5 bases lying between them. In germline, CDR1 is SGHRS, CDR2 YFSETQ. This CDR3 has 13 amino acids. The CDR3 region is CASSLDGTGELFF. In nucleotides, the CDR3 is TGCGCCAGCAGCTTGGATGGGACCGGGGAGCTGTTTTTT.

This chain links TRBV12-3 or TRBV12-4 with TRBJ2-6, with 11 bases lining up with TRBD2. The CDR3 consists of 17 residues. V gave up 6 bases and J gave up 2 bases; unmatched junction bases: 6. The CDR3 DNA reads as TGTGCCAGCAGCCCACTAGCGGGAGACCCTGGGGCCAACGTCCTGACTTTC. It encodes CASSPLAGDPGANVLTF.

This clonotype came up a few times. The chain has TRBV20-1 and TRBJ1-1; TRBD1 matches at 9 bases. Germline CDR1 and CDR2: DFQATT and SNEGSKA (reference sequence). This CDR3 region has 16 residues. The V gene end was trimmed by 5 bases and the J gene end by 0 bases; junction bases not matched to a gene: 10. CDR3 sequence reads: CSAPKGQGHMNTEAFF. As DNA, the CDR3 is TGCAGTGCTCCTAAGGGACAGGGACACATGAACACTGAAGCTTTCTTT.

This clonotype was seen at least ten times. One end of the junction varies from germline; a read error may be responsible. DNA of the CDR3: TGTGCCAGCAGTTTGGCCGGACTCGCTCAAGAGACCCAGTACTTC. Translated, it gives CASSLAGLAQETQYF. The chain carries TRBV5-6 and TRBJ2-5; weak D call: TRBD2 (5 bases). CDR1 and CDR2 from the germline V gene are SGHDT and YYEEEE. This CDR3 contains 15 residues.

The DNA for the CDR3 is TGCAGTGCTAGAGATAGCCGAAGCCCCCAAGAGACCCAGTACTTC. Translating it yields CSARDSRSPQETQYF. This chain uses TRBV20-1 with TRBJ2-5, with D unresolved. The germline CDR1 and CDR2 sequences are DFQATT and SNEGSKA (reference sequence). The V end lost 0 bases, the J end lost 1 base, and 12 bases lay between the germline ends. CDR3 length: 15 residues.

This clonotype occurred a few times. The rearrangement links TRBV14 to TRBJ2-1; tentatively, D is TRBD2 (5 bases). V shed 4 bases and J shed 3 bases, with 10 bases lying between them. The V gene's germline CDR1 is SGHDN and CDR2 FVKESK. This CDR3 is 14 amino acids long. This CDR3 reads CASSRRGLYNEQFF. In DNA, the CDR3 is TGTGCCAGCAGCCGGCGAGGGCTCTACAATGAGCAGTTCTTC.

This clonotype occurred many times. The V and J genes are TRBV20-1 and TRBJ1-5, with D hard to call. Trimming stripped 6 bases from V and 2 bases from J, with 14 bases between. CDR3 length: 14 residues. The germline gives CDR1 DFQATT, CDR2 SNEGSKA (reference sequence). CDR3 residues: CSAMPDGRNQPQHF. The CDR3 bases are TGCAGTGCCATGCCGGATGGCCGCAATCAGCCCCAGCATTTT.

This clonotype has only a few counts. CDR3 coding DNA: TGCGCCAGCAGCGCAACCGGGAGAGATACGCAGTATTTT. This translates into CASSATGRDTQYF. The chain joins TRBV5-1 to TRBJ2-3, with D possibly TRBD2 on 6 matching bases. Germline V gives CDR1 SGHRS, CDR2 YFSETQ. The CDR3 has 13 amino acids. Deletions cut 4 bases from V and 5 bases from J, with 11 bases between.

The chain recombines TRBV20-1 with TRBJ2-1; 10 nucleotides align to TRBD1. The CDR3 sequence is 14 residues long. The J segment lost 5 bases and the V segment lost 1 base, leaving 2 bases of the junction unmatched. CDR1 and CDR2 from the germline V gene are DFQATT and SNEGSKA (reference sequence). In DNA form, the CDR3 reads TGCAGTGCTAGAGGGGACAGGGGCGACAATGAGCAGTTCTTC. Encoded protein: CSARGDRGDNEQFF.

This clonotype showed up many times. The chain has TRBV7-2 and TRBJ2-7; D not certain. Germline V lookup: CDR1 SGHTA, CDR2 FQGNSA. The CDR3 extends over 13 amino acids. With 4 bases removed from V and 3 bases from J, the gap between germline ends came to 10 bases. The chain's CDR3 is CASSSPSSYEQYF. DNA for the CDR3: TGTGCCAGCAGCTCCCCTTCTAGCTACGAGCAGTACTTC.

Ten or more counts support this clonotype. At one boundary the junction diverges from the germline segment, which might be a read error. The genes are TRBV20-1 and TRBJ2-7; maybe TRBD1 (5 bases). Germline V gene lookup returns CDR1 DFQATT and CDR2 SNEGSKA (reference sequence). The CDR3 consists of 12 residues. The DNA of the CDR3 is TGCAGCGCTAGACAGACCTCCTACGAGCAGTACTTC. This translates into CSARQTSYEQYF.

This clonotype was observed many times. CDR3 sequence reads: CASSPGTGGSYEQYF. CDR3 nucleotides: TGTGCCAGCTCACCTGGGACAGGGGGGAGTTACGAGCAGTACTTC. The chain couples TRBV18 to TRBJ2-7, with 11 bases aligning to TRBD1. CDR3 length equals 15 residues. CDR1 KGHSH and CDR2 LQKENI come from the germline V gene. Trimming removed 3 bases from V and 4 bases from J; junction bases left unmatched: 5.

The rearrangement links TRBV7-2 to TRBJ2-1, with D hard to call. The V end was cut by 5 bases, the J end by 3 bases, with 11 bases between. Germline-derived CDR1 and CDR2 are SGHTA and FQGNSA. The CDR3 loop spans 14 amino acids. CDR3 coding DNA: TGTGCCAGCAGCCCCAGTAGTTTCTACAATGAGCAGTTCTTC. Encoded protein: CASSPSSFYNEQFF.